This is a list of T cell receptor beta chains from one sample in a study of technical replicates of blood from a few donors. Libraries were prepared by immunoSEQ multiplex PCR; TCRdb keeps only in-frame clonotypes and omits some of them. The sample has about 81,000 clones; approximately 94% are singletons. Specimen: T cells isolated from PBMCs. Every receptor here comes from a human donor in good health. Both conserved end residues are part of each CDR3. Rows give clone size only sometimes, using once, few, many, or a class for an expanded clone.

CASSRRTVNTEAFF	.	TRBJ1-1	TRBV27
CAWGGGETQYF	.	TRBJ2-5	TRBV30
CASSYPNRYSGNTIYF	.	TRBJ1-3	TRBV6-5
CASSPLRVINGYTF	.	TRBJ1-2	TRBV7-2
CASSPFDGKDRGNGYTF	.	TRBJ1-2	TRBV18
CSALLDAYEQYF	.	TRBJ2-7	TRBV29-1
CASSGSFYEQYF	.	TRBJ2-7	TRBV6-5
CASSYRQGVFPYWF	.	TRBJ2-4	TRBV6-5
CASGYAGRNEKLFF	.	TRBJ1-4	TRBV28
CASSLSREYGYTF	.	TRBJ1-2	TRBV27
CASSPGSQKYNEQFF	.	TRBJ2-1	TRBV5-4
CASSLTLRGQGGDTF	.	TRBJ1-2	TRBV11-2
CASSSGLAGAGHEQFF	.	TRBJ2-1	TRBV6-5
CASSPDGQGAGEQYF	.	TRBJ2-7	TRBV5-4
CAISVVGHQETQYF	once	TRBJ2-5	TRBV10-3
CASSLGGIGTGELFF	.	TRBJ2-2	TRBV7-7
CASSPLGGDTEAFF	.	TRBJ1-1	TRBV28
CASSPTTGATEAFF	.	TRBJ1-1	TRBV18
CASSSGTGNQPQHF	.	TRBJ1-5	TRBV19
CAWIGGRAVGGTDTQYF	.	TRBJ2-3	TRBV30
CASSEQGATNEKLFF	.	TRBJ1-4	TRBV9
CASSDQSSEQFF	once	TRBJ2-1	TRBV25-1
CASSLSNGEKTYEQYF	.	TRBJ2-7	TRBV27
CASSSTPGLVFYEQYF	.	TRBJ2-7	TRBV5-6
CASSLTSDRGNEQFF	.	TRBJ2-1	TRBV27
CASSEPFYNEQFF	.	TRBJ2-1	TRBV10-1
CASSVAGRLTDTQYF	.	TRBJ2-3	TRBV9
CASSETGTGQTEAFF	.	TRBJ1-1	TRBV13
CASSVSEGSYNEQFF	.	TRBJ2-1	TRBV10-1
CASSVGQVLNQPQHF	.	TRBJ1-5	TRBV19
CASSSIQGSYEQYF	.	TRBJ2-7	TRBV27
CASNSGQRYTGELFF	once	TRBJ2-2	TRBV5-1
CASSEPIRGRGLEETQYF	.	TRBJ2-5	TRBV6-1
CASSYLEAGSEAFF	.	TRBJ1-1	TRBV4-3
CAISVVTGHRSETQYF	.	TRBJ2-5	TRBV10-3
CASSWGQGYYEQYF	.	TRBJ2-7	TRBV11-2
CASSQAGGTSGTDTQYF	.	TRBJ2-3	TRBV4-1
CASSLGPGPYEQYF	.	TRBJ2-7	TRBV11-2
CASSQGGGDLAKNIQYF	.	TRBJ2-4	TRBV27
CASSWTSGSLYEQYF	.	TRBJ2-7	TRBV5-1